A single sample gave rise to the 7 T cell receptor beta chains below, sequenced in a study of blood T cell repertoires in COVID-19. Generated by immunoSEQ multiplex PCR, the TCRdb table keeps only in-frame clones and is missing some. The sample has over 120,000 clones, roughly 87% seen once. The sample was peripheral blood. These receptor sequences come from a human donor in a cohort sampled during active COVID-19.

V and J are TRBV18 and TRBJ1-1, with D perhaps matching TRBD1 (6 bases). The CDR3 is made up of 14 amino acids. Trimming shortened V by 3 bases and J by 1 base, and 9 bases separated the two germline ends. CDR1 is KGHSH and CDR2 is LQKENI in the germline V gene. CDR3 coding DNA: TGTGCCAGCTCACCGGGGACAACGAACACTGAAGCTTTCTTT. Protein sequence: CASSPGTTNTEAFF.

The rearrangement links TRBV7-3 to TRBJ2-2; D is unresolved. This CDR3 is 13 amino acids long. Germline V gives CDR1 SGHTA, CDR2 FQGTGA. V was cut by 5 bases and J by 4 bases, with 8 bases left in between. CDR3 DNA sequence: TGTGCCAGCAGCCCCTATCGCACCGGGGAGCTGTTTTTT. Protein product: CASSPYRTGELFF.

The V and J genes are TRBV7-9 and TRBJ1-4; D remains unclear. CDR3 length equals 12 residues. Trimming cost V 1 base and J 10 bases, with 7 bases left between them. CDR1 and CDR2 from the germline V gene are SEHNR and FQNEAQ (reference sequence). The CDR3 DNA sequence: TGTGCCAGCAGCTTAGGTCCGGGAAAACTGTTTTTT. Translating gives CASSLGPGKLFF.

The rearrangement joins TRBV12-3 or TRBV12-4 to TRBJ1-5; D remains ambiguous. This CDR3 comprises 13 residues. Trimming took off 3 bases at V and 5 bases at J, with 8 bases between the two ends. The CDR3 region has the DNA TGTGCCAGCAGTTTCCTCCAGTATCAGCCCCAGCATTTT. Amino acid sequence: CASSFLQYQPQHF.

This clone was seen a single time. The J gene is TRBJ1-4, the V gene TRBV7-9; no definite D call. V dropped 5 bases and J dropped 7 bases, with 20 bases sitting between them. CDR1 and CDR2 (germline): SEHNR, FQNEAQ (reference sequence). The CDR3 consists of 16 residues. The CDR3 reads CASSSTSKAGSEKLFF. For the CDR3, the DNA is TGTGCCAGCAGCAGCACGTCGAAGGCTGGGAGTGAAAAACTGTTTTTT. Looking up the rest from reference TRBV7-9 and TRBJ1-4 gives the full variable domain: DTGVSQNPRHKITKRGQNVTFRCDPISEHNRLYWYRQTLGQGPEFLTYFQNEAQLEKSRLLSDRFSAERPKGSFSTLEIQRTEQGDSAMYLCASSSTSKAGSEKLFFGSGTQLSVL.

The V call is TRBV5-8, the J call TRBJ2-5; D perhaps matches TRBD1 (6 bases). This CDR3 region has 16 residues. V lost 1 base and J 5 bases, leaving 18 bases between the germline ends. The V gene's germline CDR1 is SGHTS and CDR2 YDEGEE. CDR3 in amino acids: CASSLLGWTVQETQYF. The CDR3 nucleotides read TGTGCCAGCAGCTTGTTGGGGTGGACAGTGCAGGAGACCCAGTACTTC.

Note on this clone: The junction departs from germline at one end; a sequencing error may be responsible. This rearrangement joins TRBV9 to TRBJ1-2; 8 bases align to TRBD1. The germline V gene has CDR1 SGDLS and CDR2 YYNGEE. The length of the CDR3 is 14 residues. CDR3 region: CASSRQGANYGYTF. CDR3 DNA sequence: TGTGCGAGCAGTCGGCAGGGGGCAAACTATGGCTACACCTTC.